This TCR beta chain was captured by sequencing in a study of cytomegalovirus exposure and HLA in healthy donors (TCRdb year 2017). General notes on the study: In an earlier analysis of several hundred of the donors, under 300 Gb of sequence data and approximately 100 million unique TCR beta sequences from 150 million to 200 million T cells were reported. Approximately 330 gigabases of sequencing data and 70 million to 100 million unique TCR sequences made up an early release that covered several hundred HLA-typed donors. The genetic ancestry cluster associated with self-reported Caucasian donors included 81% of the approximately 410 genotyped donors. The aim of the study was to test whether cataloging public T cell receptors could identify signatures of past pathogen exposure. The T cell repertoires of 700 or so subjects were profiled by immunosequencing and related to cytomegalovirus serostatus. In addition to the first cohort of around 670 subjects, a separate validation cohort of around 110 different subjects was used. To predict cytomegalovirus infection status, the study brought together high-throughput TCR immunosequencing, statistical association of individual TCRs with disease status, and machine learning. A later analysis re-examined previously published TCR beta repertoires from roughly 720 donors and added high-resolution HLA genotyping to investigate patterns of TCR occurrence. The later analysis used no new phenotypic data to find candidate immune exposures, relying instead on TCR beta sequences and their occurrence across donors. To decide whether each TCR beta V gene segment behaved as functional or pseudogenic, an earlier analysis of 587 of the donors relied on high-throughput TCR beta sequencing. Alongside the repertoire data, information on donor age, sex, ethnicity and CMV serostatus was compiled. A later genetic analysis took genome-wide SNP genotypes for about three fifths of the roughly 700 donors and used that subset as a discovery cohort. All discovery cohort repertoires had been generated on a single sequencing platform. Both class I and class II loci were covered by HLA typing, at four-digit resolution. Typing coverage varied by locus: about 620-630 donors for A, B, C, DRB1 and DQB1; around 560 for DQA1; over 600 for DPA1; approximately 470 for DPB1. Roughly 5 DR-DQ haplotypes were handled as single units for association and clustering because linkage in the cohort was strong. Across approximately 400 genotyped donors of the cohort, an average of approximately 200,000 unique TCR beta nucleotide sequences per donor were sequenced, and 15% to 20% of those sequences were non-productive.

This clone appeared a few times. This receptor's antigen is unknown. Base qualities were left out, and no much larger clone turns up one base away. The library was generated by the immunoSEQ multiplex PCR assay. A mixture of 60 forward primers for TCR Vbeta segments and 13 reverse primers for TCR Jbeta segments was used in the multiplex PCR. The CDR3 region of rearranged TCR beta genes was amplified from genomic DNA with a multiplex PCR assay. On the Illumina HiSeq System, the amplified TCR beta libraries were sequenced as 87-base-pair reads. The study's processing was this. In a later analysis, roughly 80 million unique TCR beta chains were counted across the 666 repertoires, and about 9.9 million of these chains were shared by at least two donors. To remove PCR and sequencing errors, raw reads were error-corrected and collapsed into unique sequences using a nearest-neighbor algorithm that merged closely related sequences. V, D and J gene segments were assigned by aligning CDR3 sequences to IMGT reference sequences. For a sequence to be retained, a match of at least six nucleotides was required to both a V gene segment and a J gene segment. Rearrangements were classified as productive when the CDR3 lacked stop codons and remained in frame with V and J, and all other rearrangements were classified as non-productive. Following IMGT convention, CDR3 was defined as the stretch from the second conserved V-encoded cysteine up to the conserved J-encoded phenylalanine. In an earlier analysis of 500 to 650 of the donors, sequences lacking an unambiguous match to a single V gene segment were excluded. In an earlier analysis of 587 of the donors, a V segment was called functional when productive rearrangements were above 56.7%, and segregating when the standard deviation between donors exceeded 5%. To diagnose cytomegalovirus status from the catalog of TCR beta chain sequences, a statistical classification framework was built. In a later analysis, TCR nucleotide sequences were compared against IMGT/GENE-DB human TR gene sequences so that V and J genes could be assigned. A later analysis assigned CDR3 sequences and most-parsimonious VDJ recombination scenarios with the TCRdist pipeline. In a later analysis, each TCR beta chain was defined by its CDR3 amino acid sequence together with its V-gene family, and reads without a unique V-gene family were excluded. In a later analysis, approximately 590 highly shared, low-generation-probability nucleotide sequences were removed to address suspected cross-contamination and a sequencing artifact. In a later analysis, a clonal expansion index was calculated for each public chain from normalized within-repertoire ranks of inferred template counts. A later analysis computed generation probabilities with a VDJ recombination model fitted to out-of-frame rearrangements, and checked the results against IGoR. A later analysis scored TCR-TCR, TCR-HLA and TCR-CMV co-occurrence with hypergeometric tests, applying a repertoire-size bias correction to TCR pairs. In a later analysis, false discovery rates were estimated by permuting HLA or CMV assignments 20 times. In a later analysis, co-occurring TCRs were grouped using DBSCAN, and TCRdist sequence similarity was added for clustering within HLA-allele-positive subsets. Co-occurrence clustering excluded repertoires with fewer than 30,000 or more than 120,000 public chains, plus five with anomalous nucleotide sharing. Not all clones reach the TCRdb copy of this immuneACCESS table, which keeps in-frame sequences only. Checked studies attribute under half of the gap to unresolved V genes and leave the rest unexplained. V and J calls and clone size are copied from that table; D and trimming were computed from the DNA. In all, the sample holds about 190,000 clones, and around three quarters of those were seen once. The top ten clones comprise roughly 1.6% of the sample.

According to the germline V gene (reference sequence), CDR1 reads PRHDT and CDR2 reads FYEKMQ. V is trimmed back by 5 bases and J by 6 bases, and the junction contains 7 bases that no gene match accounts for. Taken from cysteine to phenylalanine, the CDR3 has 14 residues. The DNA shown is the 42-base CDR3, in frame from base 1. Study-wide conclusions, independent of this receptor: For the cohort, immune exposure information was limited to CMV serostatus. A later analysis found that HLA-associated TCR beta chains were more clonally expanded and had lower generation probabilities than equally common non-associated chains. A later analysis reported that several top co-occurrence clusters appeared linked to parvovirus B19, influenza, CMV and Epstein-Barr virus. A later analysis found that TCR association rates varied across HLA loci, with DRB1 alleles showing the most associated TCRs and HLA-C alleles the fewest. Across donors, most TCR sequences were observed very rarely, whereas some public TCRs were present in many individuals. A later analysis found that most CMV-associated TCR beta chains appeared HLA-restricted, with HLA associations seemingly driven largely by CMV exposure. Because the 87-base-pair reads could not distinguish some IMGT-functional V segments, including TRBV6-2 and TRBV6-3, those segments were excluded. The authors suggested that the approach could potentially be generalized to other disease states and immunological phenotypes. Presence/absence analyses assumed roughly uniform sequencing depth across donors, an assumption that may not hold. The classifier was reported to diagnose cytomegalovirus status with high specificity and sensitivity in both the original cohort and the validation cohort. Because counts were too low, about 15 rarely observed V segments, including chromosome 9 orphons, were left out of the earlier analysis of about 620 of the donors. The study listed 150 to 200 TCR beta chains as associated with cytomegalovirus. Because HLA typing was unavailable for some donors at each locus, only the typed subset was used in association tests. Linkage disequilibrium might explain the correlated functional status among segregating V segments, but an unknown experimental factor could not be ruled out. Assigning TCR associations to individual alleles was difficult when HLA alleles, especially DR and DQ, strongly co-occurred. A later analysis associated approximately 17,000 TCR beta sequences with specific HLA alleles at a false discovery rate of 0.05. A further reported finding was that TCR beta sequences accurately predicted the HLA-A and HLA-B alleles for most subjects in the first cohort. The cohort was sequenced for TCR beta chains only, and without alpha or paired-chain data the features that could be detected were limited. Broadly in line with IMGT annotations, most TCR beta V segments showed up in productive rearrangements about 87% or about 30% of the time in an earlier analysis of under 700 of the donors. In a later genetic analysis, a missense DCLRE1C variant was associated with V-gene and J-gene trimming of TCR beta chains, and the association was replicated in an independent cohort. According to a later genetic analysis, donors in an Asian-associated ancestry cluster had fewer N-insertions in productive TCRs than the roughly 700-donor mean. A few of the identified cytomegalovirus-associated TCR beta chains were confirmed in vitro to be specific for cytomegalovirus antigens. A cluster of highly shared sequence variants was judged likely to represent a technical artifact of the sequencing pipeline.

The cohort was made up of approximately 670 healthy bone marrow donors. At the time of sampling, every cohort member was nominally healthy, though immune exposures that went unrecorded were likely present. The donor was CMV seronegative and was included in the group of over 300 seronegative cohort members. Every donor gave a peripheral blood sample, and the peripheral blood mononuclear cells from that sample were used for TCR beta sequencing. The Qiagen DNeasy Blood Extraction Kit was used to extract genomic DNA from the blood cell samples. This sequence uses TRBV13 and TRBJ2-7; the junction holds 10 bases that match TRBD1. The sequence derives from a young woman in good health and CMV-seronegative. The material sequenced was PBMCs. The nucleotide sequence is TGTGCCAGCAGCGCCGGGACAGGGGTCCGCGAGCAGTACTTC. Translated, this is CASSAGTGVREQYF.